This T cell receptor beta chain was sequenced during a study of cytomegalovirus exposure and HLA in healthy donors. With 4 bases clipped from V and 1 base from J, the junction kept 8 bases outside the gene matches. Germline loops: CDR1 SGHRS, CDR2 YFSETQ. The CDR3 covers 16 residues. The PCR used 60 Vbeta and 13 Jbeta primers. The assay was immunoSEQ multiplex PCR, and TCRdb's table has in-frame clones only and misses some. The table records about 110,000 clones, 70% to 85% of them present only once. What was sequenced was PBMCs. The receptor was derived from a human donor in good health. The V gene is TRBV5-1, the J gene TRBJ2-3, with 8 bases fitting TRBD2. The CDR3 here is CASSPASGGRTDTQYF. CDR3 DNA: TGCGCCAGCAGCCCCGCCAGCGGGGGACGCACAGATACGCAGTATTTT.